In its sample, the clone carrying this T cell receptor beta chain was seen a few times. Its antigen is as yet unknown. From the reads, TCRdb called clonotypes with MiXCR, one entry per CDR3 protein. In the table there are hundreds of thousands of distinct CDR3 sequences, 15% to 20% of which are singletons. These data belong to a study of T cell repertoires in cytomegalovirus infection. In the study overall: Indicated by public TCR beta signatures were CMV infection and matching HLA type. Study-level findings and limits: The ex vivo response showed dominance by HLA-C-restricted CMV-specific TCR beta clonotypes. The study identified carriers of CMV plus the relevant HLA from cumulative public TCR beta family frequency.

Germline V gene lookup returns CDR1 MNHEY and CDR2 SMNVEV (reference sequence). The germline V and J ends were trimmed by 5 bases and 4 bases, with 8 bases remaining between them. CDR3 length: 13 amino acids. The sequenced material came from PBMCs. V gene TRBV27 combines with J gene TRBJ2-2; D remains ambiguous. The TCR comes from a human donor in good health (CMV status not recorded). Some clones in this sample may be carry-over from other donors' samples. The CDR3: CASSTRSTGELFF. The CDR3 bases are TGTGCCAGCAGTACTCGAAGCACCGGGGAGCTGTTTTTT.